The count of the clone carrying this T cell receptor beta chain is one. The antigen is not known. This specimen comes from a study of blood T cells in healthy people across ages. Overall study context: Template switching recovered approximately one barcoded beta molecule for every two T cells.

Next came a second PCR, run for about 7 to 12 cycles, which used a sample-barcoded 5' primer along with a J-beta primer mix. The authors tagged each cDNA molecule using a template-switch adaptor with 12 random nucleotides. In TCRdb, the 5' RACE reads were re-called with MiXCR into one record per CDR3 protein. The table records about 780,000 distinct CDR3 sequences, around 45% of them present only once. Researchers report isolating at least 6 million PBMCs per sample. Study-wide points: PBMCs left unsorted prevented a conclusive naive versus antigen-experienced comparison.

The sample taken for sequencing was blood. The receptor was derived from a man older than 75 in good health.

This CDR3 is CASSLARVPGQGRWEQYF. CDR3 nucleotide sequence: TGCGCCAGCAGCTTGGCCCGGGTCCCGGGACAGGGGCGTTGGGAGCAGTACTTC. V is TRBV5-1 and J is TRBJ2-7, with 10 bases identical to TRBD1. Germline CDR1 and CDR2: SGHRS and YFSETQ. Germline trimming cut 0 bases from V and 7 bases from J; bases unmatched to any gene: 16. The CDR3 spans 18 residues. Looking up the rest from reference TRBV5-1 and TRBJ2-7 gives the full variable domain: KAGVTQTPRYLIKTRGQQVTLSCSPISGHRSVSWYQQTPGQGLQFLFEYFSETQRNKGNFPGRFSGRQFSNSRSEMNVSTLELGDSALYLCASSLARVPGQGRWEQYFGPGTRLTVT.